The rows below give T cell receptor beta chains drawn from one sample of a study of response to subunit inactivated influenza vaccine. In TCRdb, the RT-PCR reads were re-called with MiXCR into one record per CDR3 protein. In the table there are 590,000 or so distinct CDR3 sequences, around 15% of which are singletons. Sample: PBMCs from blood, taken less than 15 days before vaccination. The source of these receptors is a man in his fifties who received an inactivated influenza vaccine. Both conserved end residues are part of each CDR3. D genes are given only for firm matches. Only some rows state a clone size, as once, few, many or a class for expanded clones.

V: TRBV25-1
D: NA
size: many
J: TRBJ2-7
length: 10
CDR3: CASSQGEQYF
DNA: TGTGCCAGCAGTCAGGGCGAGCAGTACTTC

V: TRBV4-2
D: NA
size: few
J: TRBJ2-7
length: 14
CDR3: CASSPDPGAYEQYF
DNA: TGTGCCAGCAGCCCGGACCCGGGCGCCTACGAGCAGTACTTC

V: TRBV15
D: NA
size: few
J: TRBJ1-4
length: 15
CDR3: CATSREVRVNEKLFF
DNA: TGTGCCACCAGCAGAGAGGTTCGGGTGAATGAAAAACTGTTTTTT

V: TRBV7-6
D: NA
size: NA
J: TRBJ1-4
length: 14
CDR3: CASSLEGRRGKLFF
DNA: TGTGCCAGCAGCTTAGAGGGACGCCGCGGAAAACTGTTTTTT

V: TRBV10-3
D: NA
size: many
J: TRBJ2-7
length: 12
CDR3: CAIAEDSLEQYF
DNA: TGTGCCATCGCAGAGGACTCCCTCGAGCAGTACTTC

V: TRBV7-9
D: NA
size: many
J: TRBJ1-6
length: 14
CDR3: CASSLGFRNSPLHF
DNA: TGTGCCAGCAGCTTGGGTTTTAGAAATTCACCCCTCCACTTT

V: TRBV20-1
D: NA
size: NA
J: TRBJ1-3
length: 17
CDR3: CSARDGTRVSSGNTIYF
DNA: TGCAGTGCTCGGGACGGAACCAGAGTTTCCTCTGGAAACACCATATATTTT

V: TRBV20-1
D: NA
size: few
J: TRBJ2-5
length: 15
CDR3: CSARDLRTQKETQYF
DNA: TGCAGTGCTAGAGATCTTAGGACTCAAAAAGAGACCCAGTACTTC

V: TRBV15
D: TRBD1
size: few
J: TRBJ2-2
length: 15
CDR3: CATSRDVQGAGELFF
DNA: TGTGCCACCAGCAGAGATGTACAGGGGGCCGGGGAGCTGTTTTTT

V: TRBV4-3
D: NA
size: NA
J: TRBJ2-2
length: 16
CDR3: CASSQASYGNTGELFF
DNA: TGCGCCAGCAGCCAAGCGAGCTACGGGAACACCGGGGAGCTGTTTTTT

V: TRBV7-2
D: TRBD2
size: NA
J: TRBJ2-1
length: 13
CDR3: CASSPPGTSNQFF
DNA: TGTGCCAGCAGCCCCCCTGGGACTAGCAATCAGTTCTTC

V: TRBV5-1
D: TRBD1
size: many
J: TRBJ1-4
length: 18
CDR3: CASSSRPQGLATNEKLFF
DNA: TGCGCCAGCAGCTCCCGGCCACAGGGGCTTGCAACTAATGAAAAACTGTTTTTT